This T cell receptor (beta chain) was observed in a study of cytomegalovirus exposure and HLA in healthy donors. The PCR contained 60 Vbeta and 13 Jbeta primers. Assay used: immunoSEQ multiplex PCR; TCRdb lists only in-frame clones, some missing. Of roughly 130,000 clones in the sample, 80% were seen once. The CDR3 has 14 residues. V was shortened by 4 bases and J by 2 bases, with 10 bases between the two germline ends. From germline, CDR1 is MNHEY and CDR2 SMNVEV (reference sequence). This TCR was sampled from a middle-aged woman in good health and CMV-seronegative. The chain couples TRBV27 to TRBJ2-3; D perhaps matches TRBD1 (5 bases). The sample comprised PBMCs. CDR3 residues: CASSSTEITDTQYF. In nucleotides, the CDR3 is TGTGCCAGCAGTTCGACAGAGATCACAGATACGCAGTATTTT.